This T cell receptor (beta chain) was sequenced for a study of spatial heterogeneity in lung cancer. The time point denotes: sample taken at primary tumor resection. Frozen PBMC, nontumor lung or tumor provided whole RNA, which was sequenced unsorted. In the library, each TCR cDNA molecule bore its own unique molecular identifier. Each CDR3 protein is one row after TCRdb ran MiXCR on the 5' RACE reads. The sample consists of under 100,000 distinct CDR3 sequences, about 9.4% of them appearing once. The V gene lost 7 bases and the J gene lost 2 bases, with 11 bases spanning the gap. The length of the CDR3 is 14 residues. In this sample, this clonotype turned up many times. What it binds is not known. General study results and limits: Ubiquitous expanded tumor TCRs showed up in blood more at resection than follow-up.

The sequence came from a male donor with early-stage non-small cell lung cancer. This material consisted of PBMCs, taken at surgery. J is TRBJ2-2 and V is TRBV12-3 or TRBV12-4; D gene ambiguous. CDR3 nucleotides: TGTGCCAGCACCCCACGCCTCAACACCGGGGAGCTGTTTTTT. It translates to CASTPRLNTGELFF.